This T cell receptor beta chain was identified during a study of T cells expressing NK-cell markers. As for the study in general: Sorted CD3+CD56+NKG2C+, CD3+CD56+NKG2C- and CD3+CD56-NKG2C+ T-cell subsets were beta-chain profiled. Study-level findings and limits: Evidence did not settle whether expanded NKG2C+ T cell clones targeted HCMV. Dominance of the CD3+CD56-NKG2C+ fraction by these clonotypes also held in a few donors.

This CDR3 spans 14 amino acids. From germline, CDR1 is LGHDT and CDR2 YNNKEL (reference sequence). A remark on this clonotype: Its antigen is currently unknown.

Production of TCR beta cDNA relied on 5'RACE template switching with UMIs. TCRdb reprocessed the 5' RACE reads and reports one entry per CDR3 protein, with no DNA. This repertoire comprises 200,000 to 300,000 distinct CDR3 sequences; its ten largest clones make up 4% to 5%. The V and J genes are TRBV3-1 and TRBJ2-7. The sequencing sample was made of blood T cells: a sorted CD56 or NKG2C T cell subset, CD4+ or CD8+ T cells, or bulk PBMC T cells (not recorded which). The clonotype comes from a woman aged 18 to 75 in good health. This CDR3 is CASSQGGGFYEQYF.